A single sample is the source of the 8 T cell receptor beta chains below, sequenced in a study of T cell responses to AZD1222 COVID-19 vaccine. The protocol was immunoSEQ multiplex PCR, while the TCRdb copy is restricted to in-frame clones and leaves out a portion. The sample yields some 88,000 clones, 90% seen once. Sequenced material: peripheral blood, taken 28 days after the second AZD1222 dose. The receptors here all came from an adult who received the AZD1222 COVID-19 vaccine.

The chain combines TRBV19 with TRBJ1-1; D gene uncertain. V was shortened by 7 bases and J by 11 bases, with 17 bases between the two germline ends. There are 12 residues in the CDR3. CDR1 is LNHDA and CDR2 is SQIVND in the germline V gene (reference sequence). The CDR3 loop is CASNPGAGEAFF. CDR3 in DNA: TGTGCCAGTAATCCCGGCGCCGGAGAGGCTTTCTTT.

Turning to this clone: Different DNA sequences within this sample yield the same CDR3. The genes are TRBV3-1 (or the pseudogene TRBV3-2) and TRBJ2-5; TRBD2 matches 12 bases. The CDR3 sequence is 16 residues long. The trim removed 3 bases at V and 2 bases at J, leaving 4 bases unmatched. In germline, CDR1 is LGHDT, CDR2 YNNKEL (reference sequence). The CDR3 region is CASSQGLAGGQETQYF. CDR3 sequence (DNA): TGTGCCAGCAGCCAGGGTCTAGCGGGGGGGCAAGAGACCCAGTACTTC.

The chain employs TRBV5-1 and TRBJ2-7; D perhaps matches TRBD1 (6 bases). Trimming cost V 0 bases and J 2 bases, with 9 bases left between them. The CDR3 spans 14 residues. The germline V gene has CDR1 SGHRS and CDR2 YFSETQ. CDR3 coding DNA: TGCGCCAGCAGCTTGGCACAGGGCCCCTACGAGCAGTACTTC. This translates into CASSLAQGPYEQYF.

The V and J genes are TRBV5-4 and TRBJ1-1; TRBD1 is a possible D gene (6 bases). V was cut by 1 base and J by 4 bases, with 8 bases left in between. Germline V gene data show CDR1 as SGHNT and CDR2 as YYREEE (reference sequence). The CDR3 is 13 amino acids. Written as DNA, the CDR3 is TGTGCCAGCAGCTTGATAGGGGGCACTGAAGCTTTCTTT. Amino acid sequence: CASSLIGGTEAFF.

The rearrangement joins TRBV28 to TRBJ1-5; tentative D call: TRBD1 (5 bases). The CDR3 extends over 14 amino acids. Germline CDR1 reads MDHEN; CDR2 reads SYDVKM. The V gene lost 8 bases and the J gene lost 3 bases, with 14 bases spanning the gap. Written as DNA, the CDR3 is TGTGCCAGCCGCCCGGGGCAGAACAATCAGCCCCAGCATTTT. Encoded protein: CASRPGQNNQPQHF.

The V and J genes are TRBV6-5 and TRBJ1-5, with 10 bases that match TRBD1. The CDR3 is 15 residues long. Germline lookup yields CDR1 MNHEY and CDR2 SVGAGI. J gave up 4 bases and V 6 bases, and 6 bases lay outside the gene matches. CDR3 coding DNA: TGTGCCAGCAGCCGCGGGACAGGGGAAAATCAGCCCCAGCATTTT. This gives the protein CASSRGTGENQPQHF.

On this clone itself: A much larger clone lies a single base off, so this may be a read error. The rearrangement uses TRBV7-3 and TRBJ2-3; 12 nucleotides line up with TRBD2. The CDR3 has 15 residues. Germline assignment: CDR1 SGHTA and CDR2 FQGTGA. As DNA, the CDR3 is TGTGCCAACAGCCGACTAGCGGGGGGCACAGATACGCAGTATTTT. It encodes CANSRLAGGTDTQYF. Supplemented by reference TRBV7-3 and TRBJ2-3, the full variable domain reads GAGVSQTPSNKVTEKGKYVELRCDPISGHTALYWYRQSLGQGPEFLIYFQGTGAADDSGLPNDRFFAVRPEGSVSTLKIQRTERGDSAVYLCANSRLAGGTDTQYFGPGTRLTVL.

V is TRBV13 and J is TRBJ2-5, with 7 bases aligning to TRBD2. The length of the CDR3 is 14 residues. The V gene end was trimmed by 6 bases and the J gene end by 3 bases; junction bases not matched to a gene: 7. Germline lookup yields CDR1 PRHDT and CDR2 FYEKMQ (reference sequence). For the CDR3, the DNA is TGTGCCAGCAGTCCTAGCGGACGAGAAGAGACCCAGTACTTC. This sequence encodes CASSPSGREETQYF.